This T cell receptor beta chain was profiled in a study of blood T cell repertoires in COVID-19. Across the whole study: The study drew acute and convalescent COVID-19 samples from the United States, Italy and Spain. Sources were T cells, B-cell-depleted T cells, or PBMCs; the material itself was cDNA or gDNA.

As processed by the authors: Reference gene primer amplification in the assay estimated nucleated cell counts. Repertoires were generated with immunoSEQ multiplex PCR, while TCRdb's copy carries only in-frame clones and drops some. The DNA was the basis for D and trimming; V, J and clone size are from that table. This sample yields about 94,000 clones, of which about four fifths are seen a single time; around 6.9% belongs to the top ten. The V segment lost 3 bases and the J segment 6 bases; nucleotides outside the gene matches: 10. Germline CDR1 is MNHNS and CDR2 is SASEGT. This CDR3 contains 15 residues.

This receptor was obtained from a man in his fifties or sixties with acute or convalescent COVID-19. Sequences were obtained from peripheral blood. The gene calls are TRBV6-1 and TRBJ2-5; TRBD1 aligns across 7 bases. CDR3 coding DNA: TGTGCCAGCAGTGATCCCGGGACAGAGCGAAAGACCCAGTACTTC. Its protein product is CASSDPGTERKTQYF.